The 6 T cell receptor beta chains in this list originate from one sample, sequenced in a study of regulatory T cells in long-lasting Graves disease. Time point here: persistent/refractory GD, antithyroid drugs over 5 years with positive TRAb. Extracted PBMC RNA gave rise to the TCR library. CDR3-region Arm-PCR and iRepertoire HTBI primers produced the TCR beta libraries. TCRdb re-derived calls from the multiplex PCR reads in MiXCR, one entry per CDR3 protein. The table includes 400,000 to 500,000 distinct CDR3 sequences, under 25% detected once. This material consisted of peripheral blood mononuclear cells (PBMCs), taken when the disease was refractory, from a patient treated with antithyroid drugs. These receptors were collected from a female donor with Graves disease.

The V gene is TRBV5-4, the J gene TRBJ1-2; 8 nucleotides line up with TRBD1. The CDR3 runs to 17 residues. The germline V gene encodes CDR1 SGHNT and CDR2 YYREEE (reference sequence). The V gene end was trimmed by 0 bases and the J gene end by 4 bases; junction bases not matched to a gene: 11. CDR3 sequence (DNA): TGTGCCAGCAGCTTGGACCAGGGGGCGAGGGATAGCTATGGCTACACCTTC. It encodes CASSLDQGARDSYGYTF.

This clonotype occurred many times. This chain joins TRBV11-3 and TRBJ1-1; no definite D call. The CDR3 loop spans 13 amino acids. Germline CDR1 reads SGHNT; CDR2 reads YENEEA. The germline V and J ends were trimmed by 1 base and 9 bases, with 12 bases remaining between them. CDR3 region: CASSLGGLDQAFF. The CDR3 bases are TGTGCCAGCAGCTTAGGAGGTCTCGACCAAGCTTTCTTT.

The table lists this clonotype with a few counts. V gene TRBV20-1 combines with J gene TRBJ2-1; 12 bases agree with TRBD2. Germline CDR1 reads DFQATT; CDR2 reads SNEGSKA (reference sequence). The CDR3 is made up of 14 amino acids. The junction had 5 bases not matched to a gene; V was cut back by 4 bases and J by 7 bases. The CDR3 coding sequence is TGCAGTGCTAACCTAGCGGGAGGGCCTAATGAGCAGTTCTTC. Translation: CSANLAGGPNEQFF.

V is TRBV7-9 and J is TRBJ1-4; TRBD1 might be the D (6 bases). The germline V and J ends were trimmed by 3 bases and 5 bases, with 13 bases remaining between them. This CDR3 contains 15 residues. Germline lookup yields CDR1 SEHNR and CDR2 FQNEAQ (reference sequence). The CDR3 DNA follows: TGTGCCAGCAGCTTCGGACAGAGGGAAAATGAAAAACTGTTTTTT. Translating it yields CASSFGQRENEKLFF. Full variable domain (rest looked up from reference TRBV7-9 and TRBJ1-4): DTGVSQNPRHKITKRGQNVTFRCDPISEHNRLYWYRQTLGQGPEFLTYFQNEAQLEKSRLLSDRFSAERPKGSFSTLEIQRTEQGDSAMYLCASSFGQRENEKLFFGSGTQLSVL.

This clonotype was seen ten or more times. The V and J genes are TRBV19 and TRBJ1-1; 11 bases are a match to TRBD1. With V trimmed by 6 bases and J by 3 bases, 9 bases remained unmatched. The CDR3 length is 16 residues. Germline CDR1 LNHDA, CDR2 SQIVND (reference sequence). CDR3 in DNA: TGTGCCAGTAGGAAGGGACAGGGGGAAGGGGACACTGAAGCTTTCTTT. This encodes CASRKGQGEGDTEAFF.

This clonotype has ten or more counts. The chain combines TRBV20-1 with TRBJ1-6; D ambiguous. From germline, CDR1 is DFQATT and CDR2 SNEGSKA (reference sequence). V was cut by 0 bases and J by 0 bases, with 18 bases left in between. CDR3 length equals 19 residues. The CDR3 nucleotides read TGCAGTGCTAGAGATCTAAGGACGGCCACGAGCTCCTATAATTCACCCCTCCACTTT. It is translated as CSARDLRTATSSYNSPLHF.